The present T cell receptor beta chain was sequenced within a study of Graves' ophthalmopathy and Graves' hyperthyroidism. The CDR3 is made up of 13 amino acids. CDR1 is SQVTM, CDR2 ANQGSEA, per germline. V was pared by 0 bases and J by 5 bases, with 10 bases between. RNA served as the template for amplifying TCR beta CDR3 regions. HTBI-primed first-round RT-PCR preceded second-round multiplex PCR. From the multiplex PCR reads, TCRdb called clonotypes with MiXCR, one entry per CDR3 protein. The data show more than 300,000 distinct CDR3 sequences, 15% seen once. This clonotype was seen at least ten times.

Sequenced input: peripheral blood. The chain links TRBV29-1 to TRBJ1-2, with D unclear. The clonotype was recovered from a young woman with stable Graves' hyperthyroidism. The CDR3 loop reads CSVEDFTGYGYTF. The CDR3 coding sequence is TGCAGCGTTGAAGATTTCACGGGGTATGGCTACACCTTC.